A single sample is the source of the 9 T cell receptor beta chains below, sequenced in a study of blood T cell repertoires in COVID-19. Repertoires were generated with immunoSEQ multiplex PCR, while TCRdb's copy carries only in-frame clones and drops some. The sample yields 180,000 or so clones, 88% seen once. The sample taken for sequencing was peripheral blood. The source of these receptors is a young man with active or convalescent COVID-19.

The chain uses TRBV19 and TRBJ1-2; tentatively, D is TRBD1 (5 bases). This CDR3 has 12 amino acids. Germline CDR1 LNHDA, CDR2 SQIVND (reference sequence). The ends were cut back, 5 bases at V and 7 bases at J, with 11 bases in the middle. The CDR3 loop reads CASSQRGGGYTF. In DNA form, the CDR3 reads TGTGCCAGTAGTCAACGGGGGGGTGGCTACACCTTC.

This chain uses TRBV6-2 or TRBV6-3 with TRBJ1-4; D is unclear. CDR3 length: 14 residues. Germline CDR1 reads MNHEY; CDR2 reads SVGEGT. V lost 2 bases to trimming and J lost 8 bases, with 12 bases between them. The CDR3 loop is CASSYIPGGEKLFF. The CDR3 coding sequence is TGTGCCAGCAGTTACATCCCCGGCGGGGAAAAACTGTTTTTT.

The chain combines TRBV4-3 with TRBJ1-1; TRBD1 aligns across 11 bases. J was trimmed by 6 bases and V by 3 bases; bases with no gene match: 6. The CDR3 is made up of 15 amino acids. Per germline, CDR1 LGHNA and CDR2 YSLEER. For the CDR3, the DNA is TGCGCCAGCAGCCACCGGGACAGGGGGTTGTCTGAAGCTTTCTTT. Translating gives CASSHRDRGLSEAFF.

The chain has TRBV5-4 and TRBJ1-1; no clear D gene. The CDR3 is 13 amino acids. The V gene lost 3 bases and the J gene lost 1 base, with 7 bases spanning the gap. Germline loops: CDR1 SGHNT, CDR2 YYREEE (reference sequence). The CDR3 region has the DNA TGTGCCAGCAGCTCTCTGCGGAACACTGAAGCTTTCTTT. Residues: CASSSLRNTEAFF.

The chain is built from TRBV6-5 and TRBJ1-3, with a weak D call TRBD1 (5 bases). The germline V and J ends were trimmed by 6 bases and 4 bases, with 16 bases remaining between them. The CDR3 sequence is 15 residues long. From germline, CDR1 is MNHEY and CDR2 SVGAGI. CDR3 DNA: TGTGCCAGCAGGACCCCAGGGACTCGGGGAAACACCATATATTTT. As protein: CASRTPGTRGNTIYF.

The CDR3 DNA reads TGCGCCAGCAGCATACAGGGAAGAAGCGCAGATACGCAGTATTTT. It codes for CASSIQGRSADTQYF. The chain recombines TRBV5-1 with TRBJ2-3, with a tentative D call TRBD1 (6 bases). The V gene's germline CDR1 is SGHRS and CDR2 YFSETQ. With 4 bases removed from V and 4 bases from J, the gap between germline ends came to 16 bases. The CDR3 is made up of 15 amino acids.

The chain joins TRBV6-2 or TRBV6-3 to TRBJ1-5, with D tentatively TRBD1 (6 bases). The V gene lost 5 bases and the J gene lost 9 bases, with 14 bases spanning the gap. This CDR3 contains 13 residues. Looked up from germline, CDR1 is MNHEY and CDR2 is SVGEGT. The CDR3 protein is CASSPTGLGPQHF. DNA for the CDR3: TGTGCCAGCAGTCCCACAGGGTTGGGGCCCCAGCATTTT.

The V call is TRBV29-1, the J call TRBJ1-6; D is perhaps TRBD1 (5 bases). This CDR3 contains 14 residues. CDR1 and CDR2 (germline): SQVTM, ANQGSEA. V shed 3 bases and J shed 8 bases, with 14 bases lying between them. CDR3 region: CSVDSGTPDSPLHF. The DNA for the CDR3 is TGCAGCGTTGACTCCGGGACTCCTGATTCACCCCTCCACTTT.

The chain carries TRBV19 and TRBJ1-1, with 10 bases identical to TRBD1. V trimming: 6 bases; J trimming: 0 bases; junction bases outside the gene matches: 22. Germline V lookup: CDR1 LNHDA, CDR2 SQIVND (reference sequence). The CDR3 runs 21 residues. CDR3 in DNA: TGTGCCAGTAGGGACGGGGGACAGGGGCGCCGAACATGGGCCATGAACACTGAAGCTTTCTTT. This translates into CASRDGGQGRRTWAMNTEAFF.